A single sample is the source of the 25 T cell receptor beta chains below, sequenced in a study of graft-versus-host responses after intestinal transplantation listed by TCRdb under 2021. This specimen's time point label, interpreted: cells obtained before transplantation from donor or recipient. Their antigens are not known. Library method: the immunoSEQ multiplex PCR assay. TCRdb carries this immuneACCESS record with in-frame sequences only. Its versions omit some clonotypes, under half of them owing to an unresolved V gene in the studies checked, with the rest unexplained. The sample yields tens of thousands of clones; about 93% were counted once. The top ten hold around 0.49% of the sample. Sequencing used unstimulated CD8+ T cells sorted from spleen or lymph node cells, obtained before intestinal transplant. These TCRs come from a human donor who received an intestinal transplant.

CDR3 sequence: CASSIIVTDGADTQYF. CDR3 DNA: TGTGCCAGTAGTATAATTGTGACAGATGGGGCAGATACGCAGTATTTT. The chain is built from TRBV19 and TRBJ2-3, with a tentative D call TRBD1 (5 bases). Trimming shortened V by 2 bases and J by 4 bases, and 16 bases separated the two germline ends. The CDR3 consists of 16 residues. Per the germline V gene, CDR1 is LNHDA and CDR2 is SQIVND (reference sequence).

This chain connects TRBV4-1 to TRBJ2-5; D may be TRBD1 (5 bases). The germline gives CDR1 MGHRA, CDR2 YSYEKL. Trimming cost V 6 bases and J 1 base, with 9 bases left between them. The CDR3 sequence is 13 residues long. The CDR3 region has the DNA TGCGCCAGCAGAGACAGTTTCCAAGAGACCCAGTACTTC. This encodes CASRDSFQETQYF.

This clone occurred once. The chain combines TRBV13 with TRBJ2-5; the match to TRBD1 covers 9 bases. The CDR3 is 18 amino acids. CDR1 is PRHDT and CDR2 is FYEKMQ in the germline V gene (reference sequence). V lost 5 bases to trimming and J lost 2 bases; unmatched junction nucleotides: 15. CDR3 sequence: CASSEGTGILRGQETQYF. For the CDR3, the DNA is TGTGCCAGCAGCGAAGGGACAGGGATTCTTCGGGGACAAGAGACCCAGTACTTC.

As for this clone: The sample holds other DNA sequences that translate to the same CDR3. The chain has TRBV10-3 and TRBJ1-1; 8 nucleotides agree with TRBD1. This CDR3 has 14 amino acids. The germline V gene encodes CDR1 ENHRY and CDR2 SYGVKD. V was clipped by 4 bases and J by 2 bases; unmatched bases: 3. The CDR3 loop is CAISGRGLNTEAFF. CDR3 DNA: TGTGCCATCAGTGGCAGGGGGCTTAACACTGAAGCTTTCTTT.

The chain recombines TRBV14 with TRBJ1-1; D not resolved. This CDR3 spans 14 amino acids. Germline CDR1 and CDR2: SGHDN and FVKESK. The V end was cut by 1 base, the J end by 3 bases, with 9 bases between. This chain's CDR3 is CASSQVAVYTEAFF. The DNA for the CDR3 is TGTGCCAGCAGCCAAGTGGCTGTGTACACTGAAGCTTTCTTT.

The chain recombines TRBV6-5 with TRBJ2-2, with 10 positions matching TRBD2. The V and J ends lost 10 bases and 5 bases, in that order; junction bases with no gene match: 7. The germline gives CDR1 MNHEY, CDR2 SVGAGI. CDR3 length equals 14 residues. This CDR3 reads CATEREGLTGELFF. In nucleotides, the CDR3 is TGTGCCACTGAGCGGGAGGGCCTGACCGGGGAGCTGTTTTTT.

The gene calls are TRBV15 and TRBJ2-1; the D gene is possibly TRBD2 (6 bases). Germline V CDR1 and CDR2: LNHNV, YYDKDF (reference sequence). The CDR3 has 16 residues. V lost 2 bases to trimming and J lost 4 bases, with 15 bases between them. The CDR3 loop reads CATSRSGTGVYNEQFF. The CDR3 bases are TGTGCCACCAGCAGATCCGGGACTGGGGTTTACAATGAGCAGTTCTTC.

This rearrangement joins TRBV19 to TRBJ1-6; a weak D match, TRBD1 (5 bases). Trimming took off 6 bases at V and 9 bases at J, with 12 bases between the two ends. Per the germline V gene, CDR1 is LNHDA and CDR2 is SQIVND (reference sequence). The CDR3 covers 13 residues. CDR3 residues: CASSPGGFSPLHF. Written as DNA, the CDR3 is TGTGCCAGTAGCCCGGGGGGGTTTTCACCCCTCCACTTT.

This clone has only one observation. CDR3 nucleotide sequence: TGTGCCAGCAGCTTAGCGGACAGGAGCTCCTACAATGAGCAGTTCTTC. This gives the protein CASSLADRSSYNEQFF. The chain employs TRBV5-5 and TRBJ2-1; TRBD1 aligns across 7 bases. This CDR3 comprises 16 residues. Germline trimming cut 2 bases from V and 0 bases from J; bases unmatched to any gene: 5. Germline CDR1 reads SGHKS; CDR2 reads YYEKEE (reference sequence).

The rearrangement uses TRBV28 and TRBJ1-1; D uncertain. This CDR3 comprises 13 residues. Trimming stripped 2 bases from V and 4 bases from J, with 8 bases between. CDR1 and CDR2 from the germline V gene are MDHEN and SYDVKM. This CDR3 is CASSLAPGTEAFF. CDR3 in DNA: TGTGCCAGCAGTTTAGCGCCGGGCACTGAAGCTTTCTTT. Full variable domain (rest looked up from reference TRBV28 and TRBJ1-1): DVKVTQSSRYLVKRTGEKVFLECVQDMDHENMFWYRQDPGLGLRLIYFSYDVKMKEKGDIPEGYSVSREKKERFSLILESASTNQTSMYLCASSLAPGTEAFFGQGTRLTVV.

This clone showed up just once. V usage is TRBV30 and J usage is TRBJ1-2; 9 bases match TRBD1. Germline CDR1 is GTSNPN and CDR2 is SVGIG (reference sequence). The CDR3 has 16 residues. J lost 7 bases, V lost 3 bases, and 15 bases had no gene match. The CDR3: CAWSADRGDLTIGYTF. For the CDR3, the DNA is TGTGCCTGGAGCGCGGACAGGGGCGACTTAACTATTGGCTACACCTTC.

CDR3 protein: CASSQVGLAALYEQYF. In DNA, the CDR3 is TGCGCCAGCAGCCAAGTGGGACTAGCGGCCCTCTACGAGCAGTACTTC. This rearrangement joins TRBV4-1 to TRBJ2-7; 11 nucleotides align to TRBD2. CDR3 length: 16 amino acids. Trimming cost V 1 base and J 3 bases; bases outside gene matches: 5. Germline values: CDR1 MGHRA, CDR2 YSYEKL.

V gene TRBV4-1 combines with J gene TRBJ1-4, with TRBD1 as a possible D gene (6 bases). Looked up from germline, CDR1 is MGHRA and CDR2 is YSYEKL. The germline V and J ends were trimmed by 1 base and 8 bases, with 11 bases remaining between them. The CDR3 is 14 residues long. The CDR3 region has the DNA TGCGCCAGCAGCCAAGTTCGGGGGGCGGAAAAACTGTTTTTT. It encodes CASSQVRGAEKLFF.

The chain joins TRBV13 to TRBJ2-1, with D perhaps TRBD1 (5 bases). CDR1 PRHDT and CDR2 FYEKMQ come from the germline V gene (reference sequence). V was cut by 6 bases and J by 7 bases, with 10 bases left in between. CDR3 length equals 12 residues. CDR3 sequence reads: CASSGARNEQFF. The DNA for the CDR3 is TGTGCCAGCAGTGGGGCCAGGAATGAGCAGTTCTTC. The full variable domain, rest sourced from reference TRBV13 and TRBJ2-1, is AAGVIQSPRHLIKEKRETATLKCYPIPRHDTVYWYQQGPGQDPQFLISFYEKMQSDKGSIPDRFSAQQFSDYHSELNMSSLELGDSALYFCASSGARNEQFFGPGTRLTVL.

V gene TRBV5-1 combines with J gene TRBJ2-7; unclear D gene. The germline CDR1 and CDR2 sequences are SGHRS and YFSETQ. The V gene lost 0 bases and the J gene lost 3 bases, with 7 bases spanning the gap. The CDR3 is 13 residues long. CDR3 loop: CASSLDRYYEQYF. CDR3 nucleotides: TGCGCCAGCAGCTTGGACAGATACTACGAGCAGTACTTC.

The chain recombines TRBV7-9 with TRBJ1-6; maybe TRBD1 (6 bases). Germline V CDR1 and CDR2: SEHNR, FQNEAQ (reference sequence). The CDR3 covers 16 residues. Trimming left V 4 bases short and J 9 bases short, with 19 bases between. The CDR3 is CASSSNTQGWLSPLHF. The DNA of the CDR3 is TGTGCCAGCAGCTCAAACACTCAGGGGTGGCTTTCACCCCTCCACTTT.

The chain employs TRBV5-1 and TRBJ1-1; 8 bases align to TRBD1. Germline-derived CDR1 and CDR2 are SGHRS and YFSETQ. The CDR3 extends over 15 amino acids. Trimming took 3 bases from V and 5 from J; bases not matched to a gene: 9. CDR3 in amino acids: CASSSGTGLETEAFF. DNA for the CDR3: TGCGCCAGCAGCTCCGGGACAGGTTTGGAGACTGAAGCTTTCTTT.

V is TRBV4-1 and J is TRBJ1-2; a possible D gene is TRBD1 (6 bases). The CDR3 consists of 15 residues. From germline, CDR1 is MGHRA and CDR2 YSYEKL. Trimming took off 1 base at V and 3 bases at J, with 12 bases between the two ends. The CDR3 loop reads CASSQATGEYYGYTF. The CDR3 coding sequence is TGCGCCAGCAGCCAAGCGACAGGTGAATACTATGGCTACACCTTC.

This rearrangement joins TRBV6-5 to TRBJ1-2; 8 positions agree with TRBD1. The CDR3 contains 16 residues. Germline trimming cut 4 bases from V and 2 bases from J; bases unmatched to any gene: 9. CDR1 and CDR2 from the germline V gene are MNHEY and SVGAGI. Here the CDR3 DNA reads TGTGCCAGCAGTTTTACCGCAGGGGGCGCGAACTATGGCTACACCTTC. This sequence encodes CASSFTAGGANYGYTF.

This rearrangement joins TRBV5-5 to TRBJ2-1; 15 nucleotides match TRBD2. V shed 4 bases, J shed 3 bases, and the junction held 5 bases outside the gene matches. There are 17 residues in the CDR3. From germline, CDR1 is SGHKS and CDR2 YYEKEE (reference sequence). The CDR3 DNA follows: TGTGCCAGCAGCAGGACTAGCGGGAGGGCCAGCTACAATGAGCAGTTCTTC. Protein product: CASSRTSGRASYNEQFF.

This chain joins TRBV11-2 and TRBJ1-2, with 7 bases identical to TRBD1. Germline V gives CDR1 SGHAT, CDR2 FQNNGV. V lost 10 bases and J lost 1; bases outside the gene matches: 12. CDR3 size: 15 residues. CDR3: CATKDRTFDNYGYTF. The CDR3 DNA is TGTGCCACCAAGGACAGGACTTTCGATAACTATGGCTACACCTTC.

The CDR3 bases are TGTGCCAGCACCCGACCAGGGGGAAGTGTTACTGAAGCTTTCTTT. It encodes CASTRPGGSVTEAFF. The chain employs TRBV6-1 and TRBJ1-1, with 7 bases lining up with TRBD1. Per germline, CDR1 MNHNS and CDR2 SASEGT. This CDR3 region has 15 residues. The V gene end was trimmed by 7 bases and the J gene end by 5 bases; junction bases not matched to a gene: 13.

This chain uses TRBV30 with TRBJ1-2; a weak D match, TRBD1 (5 bases). Per the germline V gene, CDR1 is GTSNPN and CDR2 is SVGIG (reference sequence). The CDR3 has 13 amino acids. Trimming left V 5 bases short and J 3 bases short, with 13 bases between. The CDR3 reads CAWDGREYYGYTF. The CDR3 DNA reads as TGTGCCTGGGACGGCAGGGAATACTATGGCTACACCTTC.

The chain combines TRBV4-3 with TRBJ2-7; D possibly corresponds to TRBD1 (6 bases). Deletions cut 0 bases from V and 2 bases from J, with 14 bases between. The length of the CDR3 is 16 residues. Germline CDR1 and CDR2: LGHNA and YSLEER. CDR3 sequence: CASSQDLTGIAYEQYF. The CDR3 DNA is TGCGCCAGCAGCCAAGATTTAACAGGGATAGCCTACGAGCAGTACTTC.

This chain links TRBV5-6 with TRBJ2-5, with D unclear. The CDR3 spans 11 residues. The V gene lost 1 base and the J gene lost 6 bases, with 4 bases spanning the gap. Looked up from germline, CDR1 is SGHDT and CDR2 is YYEEEE. The CDR3 region is CASSLIKTQYF. The CDR3 nucleotides read TGTGCCAGCAGCTTGATAAAGACCCAGTACTTC. Using reference TRBV5-6 and TRBJ2-5 for the parts outside the CDR3, the full variable domain is DAGVTQSPTHLIKTRGQQVTLRCSPKSGHDTVSWYQQALGQGPQFIFQYYEEEERQRGNFPDRFSGHQFPNYSSELNVNALLLGDSALYLCASSLIKTQYFGPGTRLLVL.